Listed below are T cell receptor beta chains from one sample, sequenced in a study of blood T cell repertoires in COVID-19. Clones were sequenced by immunoSEQ multiplex PCR, and TCRdb holds only the in-frame ones, with some missing. The table has roughly 290,000 clones, 70% to 90% seen once. Sequenced sample: peripheral blood. All receptors derive from an older woman with acute or convalescent COVID-19. Both conserved end residues are part of each CDR3. The D gene is left open where the match is weak. Size is stated for part of the rows, as once, few or many counts, or as a class when the clone is expanded.

NA	TRBJ1-1	NA	TRBV6-5	CASNRLNTEAFF	TGTGCCAGCAACAGATTGAACACTGAAGCTTTCTTT
TRBD1	TRBJ2-2	NA	TRBV7-6	CASSQQGALTGELFF	TGTGCCAGCAGCCAACAGGGGGCGTTGACCGGGGAGCTGTTTTTT
TRBD2	TRBJ2-3	once	TRBV4-3	CASSQDWGMTSGTTDTQYF	TGCGCCAGCAGCCAAGATTGGGGGATGACTAGCGGTACAACAGATACGCAGTATTTT
NA	TRBJ2-5	NA	TRBV4-3	CASSQDRDRGETQYF	TGCGCCAGCAGCCAGGACCGGGACCGGGGGGAGACCCAGTACTTC
TRBD1	TRBJ1-5	NA	TRBV4-3	CASSQDPGQNQPQHF	TGCGCCAGCAGCCAAGATCCGGGACAGAATCAGCCCCAGCATTTT
TRBD1	TRBJ2-4	NA	TRBV24-1	CATSDPRDSHLNIQYF	TGTGCCACCAGTGACCCCCGGGACAGTCATCTGAACATTCAGTACTTC
NA	TRBJ2-2	NA	TRBV9	CASRGEGVGELFF	TGTGCCAGCAGGGGAGAGGGGGTCGGGGAGCTGTTTTTT
NA	TRBJ1-4	NA	TRBV3-1/TRBV3-2	CASKDRLNEKLFF	TGTGCCAGCAAGGACAGACTCAATGAAAAACTGTTTTTT
NA	TRBJ1-5	NA	TRBV9	CASSGGGREPQHF	TGTGCCAGCAGCGGAGGAGGGAGGGAGCCCCAGCATTTT
TRBD2	TRBJ2-2	NA	TRBV5-8	CASRWGGTTNTGELFF	TGTGCCAGCAGGTGGGGGGGGACTACCAACACCGGGGAGCTGTTTTTT
TRBD2	TRBJ2-2	NA	TRBV27	CASSPPRAGGPGELFF	TGTGCCAGCAGTCCCCCTAGGGCGGGAGGGCCCGGGGAGCTGTTTTTT
NA	TRBJ1-6	once	TRBV30	CAWSVVGGGSYNSPLHF	TGTGCCTGGAGTGTGGTCGGGGGTGGCTCCTATAATTCACCCCTCCACTTT
TRBD1	TRBJ2-7	NA	TRBV11-2	CASSLDRATFPEQYF	TGTGCCAGCAGCCTGGACAGGGCTACTTTTCCCGAGCAGTACTTC
NA	TRBJ2-7	once	TRBV3-1/TRBV3-2	CASSHRLAYEQYF	TGTGCCAGCAGCCACCGACTAGCCTACGAGCAGTACTTC
NA	TRBJ2-1	NA	TRBV7-3	CASTRGGYNEQFF	TGTGCCAGCACAAGGGGCGGCTACAATGAGCAGTTCTTC
NA	TRBJ1-1	NA	TRBV6-2/TRBV6-3	CASSWGAEAFF	TGTGCCAGCAGTTGGGGGGCTGAAGCTTTCTTT
TRBD2	TRBJ2-1	once	TRBV12-5	CASGLVTSGYNEQFF	TGTGCTAGTGGTTTGGTCACTAGCGGTTACAATGAGCAGTTCTTC
TRBD2	TRBJ2-7	NA	TRBV6-1	CASSEARLAYEQYF	TGTGCCAGCAGTGAGGCCCGACTAGCGTACGAGCAGTACTTC
NA	TRBJ1-3	once	TRBV5-6	CASSLGARGSGNTIYF	TGTGCCAGCAGCTTGGGGGCCAGGGGTTCTGGAAACACCATATATTTT
NA	TRBJ2-2	NA	TRBV6-4	CASSDVAAGELFF	TGTGCCAGCAGTGACGTCGCGGCCGGGGAGCTGTTTTTT
TRBD1	TRBJ1-3	NA	TRBV9	CASSVGQIGSGNTIYF	TGTGCCAGCAGCGTGGGACAGATCGGCTCTGGAAACACCATATATTTT
NA	TRBJ1-1	NA	TRBV29-1	CSVEAPGGAFF	TGCAGCGTTGAAGCCCCGGGAGGCGCTTTCTTT